This T cell receptor (beta chain) was captured in a study of blood T cell repertoires in COVID-19. Background on the study: COVID-19 samples, acute and convalescent, were from the United States, Italy and Spain. T cells, B-cell-depleted T cells, or PBMCs provided the cDNA or gDNA that served as material.

The length of the CDR3 is 14 residues. CDR1 is SQVTM and CDR2 is ANQGSEA in the germline V gene. V shed 4 bases and J shed 1 base, with 10 bases lying between them. Patients at the Seattle site were enrolled during active infection and followed longitudinally. In the source study's methods: Using reference gene primer amplification, nucleated cell counts were estimated. Method: immunoSEQ multiplex PCR; TCRdb's copy keeps in-frame clones and lacks some. The DNA gave D and trimming, while V, J and clone size come from that table. Of roughly 500,000 clones in the sample, 75% to 90% were seen once. Material: peripheral blood. This chain links TRBV29-1 with TRBJ2-2; D remains ambiguous. The TCR comes from a man aged 18 to 35 with COVID-19, enrolled during active disease. CDR3 sequence (DNA): TGCAGCGTTGTATATCCAGAGAACACCGGGGAGCTGTTTTTT. Its protein is CSVVYPENTGELFF.